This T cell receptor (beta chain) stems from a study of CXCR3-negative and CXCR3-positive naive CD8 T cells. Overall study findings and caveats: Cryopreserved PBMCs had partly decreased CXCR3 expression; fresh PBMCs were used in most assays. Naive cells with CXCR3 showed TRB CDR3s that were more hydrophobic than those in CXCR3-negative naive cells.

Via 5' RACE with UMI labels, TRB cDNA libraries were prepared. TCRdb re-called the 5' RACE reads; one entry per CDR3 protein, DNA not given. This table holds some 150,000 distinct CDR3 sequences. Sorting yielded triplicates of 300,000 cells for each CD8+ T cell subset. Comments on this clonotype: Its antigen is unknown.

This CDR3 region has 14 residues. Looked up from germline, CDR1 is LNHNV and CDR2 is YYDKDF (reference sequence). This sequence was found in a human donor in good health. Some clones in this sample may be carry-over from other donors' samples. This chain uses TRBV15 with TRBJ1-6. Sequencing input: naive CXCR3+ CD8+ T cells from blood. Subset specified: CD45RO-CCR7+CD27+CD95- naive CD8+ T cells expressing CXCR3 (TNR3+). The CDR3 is CATSRDPYNSPLHF.